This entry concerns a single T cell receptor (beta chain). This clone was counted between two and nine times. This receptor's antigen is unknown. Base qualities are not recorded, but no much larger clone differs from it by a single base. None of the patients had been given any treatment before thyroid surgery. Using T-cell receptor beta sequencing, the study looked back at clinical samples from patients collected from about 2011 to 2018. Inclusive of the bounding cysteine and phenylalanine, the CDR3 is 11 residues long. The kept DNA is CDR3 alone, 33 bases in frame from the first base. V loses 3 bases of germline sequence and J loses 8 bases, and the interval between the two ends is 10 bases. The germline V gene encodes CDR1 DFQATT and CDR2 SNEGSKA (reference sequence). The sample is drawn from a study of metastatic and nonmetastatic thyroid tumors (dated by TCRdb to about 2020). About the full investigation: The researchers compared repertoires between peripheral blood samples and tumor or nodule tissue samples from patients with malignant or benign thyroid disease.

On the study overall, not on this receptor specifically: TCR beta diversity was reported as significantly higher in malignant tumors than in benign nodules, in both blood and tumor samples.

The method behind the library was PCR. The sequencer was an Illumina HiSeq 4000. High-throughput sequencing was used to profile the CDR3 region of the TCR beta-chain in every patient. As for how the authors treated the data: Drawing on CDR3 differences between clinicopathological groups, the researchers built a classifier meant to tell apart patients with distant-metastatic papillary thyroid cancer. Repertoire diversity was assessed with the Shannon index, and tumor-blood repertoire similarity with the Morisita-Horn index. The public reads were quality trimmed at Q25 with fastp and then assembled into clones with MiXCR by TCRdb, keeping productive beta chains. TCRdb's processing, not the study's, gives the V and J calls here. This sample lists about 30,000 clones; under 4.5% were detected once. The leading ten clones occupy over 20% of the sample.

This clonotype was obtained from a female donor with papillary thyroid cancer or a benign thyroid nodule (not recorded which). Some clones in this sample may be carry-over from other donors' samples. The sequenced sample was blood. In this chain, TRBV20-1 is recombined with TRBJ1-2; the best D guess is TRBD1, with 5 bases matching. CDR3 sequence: CSARVGEGYTF. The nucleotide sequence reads TGCAGTGCTAGGGTAGGGGAGGGCTACACCTTC.